Reported below is one T cell receptor beta chain. What it binds is not known. The source of the sample is a study of OX40 agonist ivuxolimab in advanced cancers. About the research overall: Subjects had a mean age of about 60 years, with a range of roughly 20 to 80; more than 75% were male. Study results and caveats: In CD8+ T cells, expanded clones were on average more numerous than in CD4+.

The study sampled blood at baseline, cycle 4 day 1, and cycle 7 day 1. This CDR3 has 15 amino acids. Trimming took off 3 bases at V and 3 bases at J, with 12 bases between the two ends. Germline V gene sequence: CDR1 MGHRA, CDR2 YSYEKL. The table came from immunoSEQ multiplex PCR; TCRdb's copy has only in-frame clones and leaves some out. The sample has 20,000 to 30,000 clones, around three quarters seen once. The input for sequencing was CD4+ or CD8+ T cells sorted from blood, taken in a trial of the OX40 agonist ivuxolimab. V is TRBV4-1 and J is TRBJ1-5; D is possibly TRBD1 (5 bases). The clonotype was recovered from an adult with an advanced solid tumor such as melanoma, head and neck, liver or kidney cancer. The DNA for the CDR3 is TGCGCCAGCAGCCAGACAGACACTTCCAATCAGCCCCAGCATTTT. This encodes CASSQTDTSNQPQHF.